Listed here are 10 T cell receptor beta chains from one sample, sequenced in a study of cytomegalovirus exposure and HLA in healthy donors. The PCR was carried out with 60 Vbeta primers and 13 Jbeta primers. Some clones are missing from TCRdb's copy, which holds only in-frame ones; the method was immunoSEQ multiplex PCR. The data contain around 190,000 clones, roughly 80% of them singletons. Sequenced input: PBMCs. The origin of the receptors is a young woman in good health and CMV-seronegative.

The chain couples TRBV18 to TRBJ1-5, with D hard to call. V was cut by 2 bases and J by 2 bases, with 10 bases left in between. Germline assignment: CDR1 KGHSH and CDR2 LQKENI. CDR3 length: 15 residues. Written as DNA, the CDR3 is TGTGCCAGCTCACCATCGGAGGTGGGCAATCAGCCCCAGCATTTT. As protein: CASSPSEVGNQPQHF.

This chain uses TRBV7-3 with TRBJ2-3, with 7 bases lining up with TRBD1. Germline assignment: CDR1 SGHTA and CDR2 FQGTGA. Trimming removed 2 bases from V and 4 bases from J; junction bases left unmatched: 6. The CDR3 runs 15 residues. The chain's CDR3 is CASSLDRVRPDTQYF. The CDR3 nucleotides are TGTGCCAGCAGCTTAGACAGGGTGAGGCCAGATACGCAGTATTTT.

This chain joins TRBV7-2 and TRBJ2-3, with 13 positions matching TRBD2. V lost 3 bases, J lost 4 bases, and 7 bases stayed unmatched. The CDR3 length is 17 residues. In germline, CDR1 is SGHTA, CDR2 FQGNSA. The CDR3 DNA reads as TGTGCCAGCAGCTTCCCCCTAACTAGCGGGGGGGCAGATACGCAGTATTTT. It translates to CASSFPLTSGGADTQYF. The variable domain in full, completed from reference TRBV7-2 and TRBJ2-3, reads GAGVSQSPSNKVTEKGKDVELRCDPISGHTALYWYRQSLGQGLEFLIYFQGNSAPDKSGLPSDRFSAERTGGSVSTLTIQRTQQEDSAVYLCASSFPLTSGGADTQYFGPGTRLTVL.

This clone came up a few times. The chain joins TRBV2 to TRBJ2-5; D is uncertain. The CDR3 is made up of 11 amino acids. The germline V gene encodes CDR1 SNHLY and CDR2 FYNNEI. Trimming removed 6 bases at V and 9 bases at J, with 11 bases between. The CDR3 coding sequence is TGTGCCAGCAGCGATCAGGCGCCCCAGTACTTC. It encodes CASSDQAPQYF.

This clone was observed a few times. The rearrangement joins TRBV5-1 to TRBJ2-5, with D possibly being TRBD2 (7 bases). Germline assignment: CDR1 SGHRS and CDR2 YFSETQ. Trimming left V 1 base short and J 5 bases short, with 12 bases between. CDR3 length equals 14 residues. The CDR3 DNA reads TGCGCCAGCAGCTTGACGGGGGGCTGGGAGACCCAGTACTTC. It specifies CASSLTGGWETQYF.

There are a few counts of this clone. The gene calls are TRBV4-2 and TRBJ2-7, with 7 bases matching TRBD1. Germline trimming cut 4 bases from V and 1 base from J; bases unmatched to any gene: 7. The CDR3 has 15 amino acids. CDR1 is LGHNA, CDR2 YNFKEQ, per germline. The CDR3 bases are TGTGCCAGCAGCCTCGGACAGGACGCTTCCTACGAGCAGTACTTC. Its translation is CASSLGQDASYEQYF.

The chain has TRBV11-2 and TRBJ2-1; D is unresolved. The length of the CDR3 is 12 residues. CDR1 is SGHAT and CDR2 is FQNNGV in the germline V gene. The V end was cut by 5 bases, the J end by 11 bases, with 13 bases between. The CDR3 nucleotides read TGTGCCAGCAGCCCCCCGTGGAGTAAGCAGTTCTTC. Its translation is CASSPPWSKQFF.

The chain uses TRBV6-5 and TRBJ2-7, with 9 bases matching TRBD1. This CDR3 contains 14 residues. After removal of 7 bases from V and 6 bases from J, the junction contained 10 bases not matched to a gene. Germline assignment: CDR1 MNHEY and CDR2 SVGAGI. In DNA form, the CDR3 reads TGTGCCAGCACCAAACCGGGACAGGGATCCGAGCAGTACTTC. As protein: CASTKPGQGSEQYF.

The V and J genes are TRBV7-9 and TRBJ1-1, with TRBD1 identical over 7 bases. Germline lookup yields CDR1 SEHNR and CDR2 FQNEAQ (reference sequence). The CDR3 runs to 13 residues. Losses at the gene ends were 4 bases for V and 2 bases for J; bases not matched to a gene: 1. CDR3 sequence (DNA): TGTGCCAGCAGCTGGGACAGAAACACTGAAGCTTTCTTT. Its translation is CASSWDRNTEAFF. Full variable domain (remainder filled in from reference TRBV7-9 and TRBJ1-1): DTGVSQNPRHKITKRGQNVTFRCDPISEHNRLYWYRQTLGQGPEFLTYFQNEAQLEKSRLLSDRFSAERPKGSFSTLEIQRTEQGDSAMYLCASSWDRNTEAFFGQGTRLTVV.

The CDR3 nucleotides read TGTGCCAGCCTGGGGACTAGCATCCCGCGGGGCAATGAGCAGTTCTTC. Translating it yields CASLGTSIPRGNEQFF. The V call is TRBV28, the J call TRBJ2-1, with 9 bases aligning to TRBD2. J gave up 6 bases and V 8 bases, and 14 bases lay outside the gene matches. Per germline, CDR1 MDHEN and CDR2 SYDVKM. There are 16 residues in the CDR3.